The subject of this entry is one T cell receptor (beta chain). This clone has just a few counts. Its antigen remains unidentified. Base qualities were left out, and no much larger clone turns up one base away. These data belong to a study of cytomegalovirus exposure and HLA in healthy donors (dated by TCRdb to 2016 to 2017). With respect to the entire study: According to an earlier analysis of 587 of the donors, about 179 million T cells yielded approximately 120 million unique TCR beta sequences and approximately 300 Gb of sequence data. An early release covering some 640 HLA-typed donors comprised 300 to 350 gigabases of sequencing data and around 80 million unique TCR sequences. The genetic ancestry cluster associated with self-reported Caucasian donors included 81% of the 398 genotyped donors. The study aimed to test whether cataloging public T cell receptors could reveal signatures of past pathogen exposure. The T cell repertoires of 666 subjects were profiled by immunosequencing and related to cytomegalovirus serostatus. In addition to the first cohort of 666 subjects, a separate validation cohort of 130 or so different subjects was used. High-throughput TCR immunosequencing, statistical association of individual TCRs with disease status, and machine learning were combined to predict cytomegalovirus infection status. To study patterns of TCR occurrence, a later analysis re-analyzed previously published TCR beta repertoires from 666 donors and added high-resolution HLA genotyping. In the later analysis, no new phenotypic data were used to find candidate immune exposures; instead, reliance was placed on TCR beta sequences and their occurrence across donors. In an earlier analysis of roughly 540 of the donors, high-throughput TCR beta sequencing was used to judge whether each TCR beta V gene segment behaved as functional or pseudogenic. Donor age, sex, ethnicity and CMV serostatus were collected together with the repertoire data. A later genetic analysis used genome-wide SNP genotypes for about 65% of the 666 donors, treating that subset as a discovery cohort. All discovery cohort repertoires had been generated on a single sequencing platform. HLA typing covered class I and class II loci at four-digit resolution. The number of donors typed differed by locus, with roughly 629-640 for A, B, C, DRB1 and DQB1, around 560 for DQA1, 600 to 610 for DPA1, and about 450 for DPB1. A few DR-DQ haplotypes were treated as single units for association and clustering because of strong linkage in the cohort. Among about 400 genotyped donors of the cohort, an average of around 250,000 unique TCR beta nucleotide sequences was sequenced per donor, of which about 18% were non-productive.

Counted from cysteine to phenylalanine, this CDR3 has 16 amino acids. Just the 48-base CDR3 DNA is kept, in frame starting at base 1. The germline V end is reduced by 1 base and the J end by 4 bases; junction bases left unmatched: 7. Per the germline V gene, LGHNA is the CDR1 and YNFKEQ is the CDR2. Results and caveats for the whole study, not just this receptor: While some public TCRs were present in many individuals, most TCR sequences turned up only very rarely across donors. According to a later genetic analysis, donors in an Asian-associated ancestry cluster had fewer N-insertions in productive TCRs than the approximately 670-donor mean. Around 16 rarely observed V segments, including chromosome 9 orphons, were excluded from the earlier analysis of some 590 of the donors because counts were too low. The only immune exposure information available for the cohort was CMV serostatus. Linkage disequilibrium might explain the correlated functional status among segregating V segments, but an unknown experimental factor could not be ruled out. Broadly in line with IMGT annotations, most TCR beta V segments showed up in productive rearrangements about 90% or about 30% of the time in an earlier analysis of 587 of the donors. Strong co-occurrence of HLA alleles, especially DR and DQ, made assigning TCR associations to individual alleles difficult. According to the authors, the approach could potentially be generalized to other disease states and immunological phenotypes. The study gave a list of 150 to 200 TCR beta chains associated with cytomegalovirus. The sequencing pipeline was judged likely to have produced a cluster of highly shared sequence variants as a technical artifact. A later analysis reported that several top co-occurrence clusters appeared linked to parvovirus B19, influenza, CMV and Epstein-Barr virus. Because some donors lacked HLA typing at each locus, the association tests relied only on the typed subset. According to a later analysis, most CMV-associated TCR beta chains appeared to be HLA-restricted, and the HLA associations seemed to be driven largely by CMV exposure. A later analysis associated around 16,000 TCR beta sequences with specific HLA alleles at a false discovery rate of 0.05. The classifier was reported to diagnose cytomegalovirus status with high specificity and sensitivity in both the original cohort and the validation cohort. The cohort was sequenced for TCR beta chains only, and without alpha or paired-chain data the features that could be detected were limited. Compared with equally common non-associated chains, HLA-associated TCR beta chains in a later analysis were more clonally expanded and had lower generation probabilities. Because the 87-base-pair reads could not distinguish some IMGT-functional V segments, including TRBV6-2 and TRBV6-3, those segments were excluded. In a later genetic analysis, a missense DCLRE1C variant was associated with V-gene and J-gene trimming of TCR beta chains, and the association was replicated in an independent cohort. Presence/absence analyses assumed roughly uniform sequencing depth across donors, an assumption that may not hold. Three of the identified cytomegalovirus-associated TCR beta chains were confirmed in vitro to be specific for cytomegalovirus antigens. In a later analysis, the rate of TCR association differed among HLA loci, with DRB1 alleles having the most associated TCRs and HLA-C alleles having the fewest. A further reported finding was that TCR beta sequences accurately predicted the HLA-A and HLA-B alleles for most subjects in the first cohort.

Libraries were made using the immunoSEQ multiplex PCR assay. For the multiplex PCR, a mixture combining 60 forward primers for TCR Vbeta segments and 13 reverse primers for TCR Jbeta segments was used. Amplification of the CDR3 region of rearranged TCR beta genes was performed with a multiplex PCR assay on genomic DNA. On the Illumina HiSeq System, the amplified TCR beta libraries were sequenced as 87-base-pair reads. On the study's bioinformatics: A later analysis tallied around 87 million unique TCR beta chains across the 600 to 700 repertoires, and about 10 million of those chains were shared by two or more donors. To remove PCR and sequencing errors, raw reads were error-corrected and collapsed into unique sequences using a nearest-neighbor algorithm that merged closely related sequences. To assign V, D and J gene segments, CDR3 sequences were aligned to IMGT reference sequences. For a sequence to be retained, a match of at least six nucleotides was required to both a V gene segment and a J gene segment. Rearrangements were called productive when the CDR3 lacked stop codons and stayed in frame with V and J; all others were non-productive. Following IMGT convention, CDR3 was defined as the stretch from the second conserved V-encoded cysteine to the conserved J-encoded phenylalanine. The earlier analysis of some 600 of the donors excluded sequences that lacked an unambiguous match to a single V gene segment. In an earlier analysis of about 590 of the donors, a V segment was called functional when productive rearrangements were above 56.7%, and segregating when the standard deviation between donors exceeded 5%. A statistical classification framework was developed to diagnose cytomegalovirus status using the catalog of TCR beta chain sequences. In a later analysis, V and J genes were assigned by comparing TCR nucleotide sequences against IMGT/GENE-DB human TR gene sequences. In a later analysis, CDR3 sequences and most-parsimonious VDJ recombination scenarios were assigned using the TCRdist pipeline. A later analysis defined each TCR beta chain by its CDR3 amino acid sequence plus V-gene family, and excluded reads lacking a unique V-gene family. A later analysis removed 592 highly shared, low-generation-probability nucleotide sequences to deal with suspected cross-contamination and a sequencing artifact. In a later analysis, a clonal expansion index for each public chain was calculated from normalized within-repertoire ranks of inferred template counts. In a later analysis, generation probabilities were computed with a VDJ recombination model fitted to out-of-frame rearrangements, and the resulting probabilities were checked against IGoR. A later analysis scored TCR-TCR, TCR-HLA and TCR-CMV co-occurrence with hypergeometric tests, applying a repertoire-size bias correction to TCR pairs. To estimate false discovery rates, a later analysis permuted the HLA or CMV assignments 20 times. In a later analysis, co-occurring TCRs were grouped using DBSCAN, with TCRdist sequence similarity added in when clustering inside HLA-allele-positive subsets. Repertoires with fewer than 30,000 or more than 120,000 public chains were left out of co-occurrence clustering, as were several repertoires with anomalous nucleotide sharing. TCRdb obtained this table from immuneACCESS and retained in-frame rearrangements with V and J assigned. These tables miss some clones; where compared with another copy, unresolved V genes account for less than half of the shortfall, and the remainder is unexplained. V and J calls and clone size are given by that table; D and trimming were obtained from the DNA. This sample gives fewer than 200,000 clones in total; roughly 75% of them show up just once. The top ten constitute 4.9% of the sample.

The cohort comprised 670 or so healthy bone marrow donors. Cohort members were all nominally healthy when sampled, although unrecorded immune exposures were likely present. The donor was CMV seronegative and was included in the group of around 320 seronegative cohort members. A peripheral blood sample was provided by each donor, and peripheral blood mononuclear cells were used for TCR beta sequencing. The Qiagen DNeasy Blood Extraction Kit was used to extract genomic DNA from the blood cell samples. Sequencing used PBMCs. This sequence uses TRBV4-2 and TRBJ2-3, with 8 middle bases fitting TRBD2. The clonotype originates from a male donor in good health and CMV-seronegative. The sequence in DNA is TGTGCCAGCAGCCAAGCTTCCGGGACTAGATCAGATACGCAGTATTTT. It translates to CASSQASGTRSDTQYF.